Listed here are 31 T cell receptor beta chains from one sample, sequenced in a study of CD8+ T cells in alopecia areata. In each case, RNA was isolated and then reverse transcribed into cDNA as the sequencing template. Clones were read by immunoSEQ multiplex PCR, and TCRdb kept only the in-frame ones, dropping some. The sample comprises about 110,000 clones, roughly 84% of which are singletons, and under 25% rests with the top ten. The treatment is: oral pan-JAK inhibitor, 5-10 mg twice daily. Material: CD8+ T cells sorted from blood, obtained at week 24, from a patient treated with tofacitinib. The receptors originated from a human donor with alopecia areata.

The chain is built from TRBV7-9 and TRBJ1-5; maybe TRBD1 (5 bases). The germline V gene encodes CDR1 SEHNR and CDR2 FQNEAQ (reference sequence). The CDR3 covers 18 residues. Trimming shortened V by 1 base and J by 2 bases, and 18 bases separated the two germline ends. Written as DNA, the CDR3 is TGTGCCAGCAGCTTAGGAGGGGATACTACATTGGGCAATCAGCCCCAGCATTTT. Its translation: CASSLGGDTTLGNQPQHF.

V is TRBV5-4 and J is TRBJ2-7; a possible D gene is TRBD1 (6 bases). Trimming pared 3 bases from V and 0 bases from J, leaving 10 bases between. Germline lookup yields CDR1 SGHNT and CDR2 YYREEE (reference sequence). This CDR3 has 14 amino acids. CDR3 residues: CASSYRDNSYEQYF. The CDR3, as DNA: TGTGCCAGCAGCTATCGGGACAACTCCTACGAGCAGTACTTC.

Only a few counts were recorded for this clone. This rearrangement joins TRBV29-1 to TRBJ1-3, with 8 bases identical to TRBD1. This CDR3 has 14 residues. Looked up from germline, CDR1 is SQVTM and CDR2 is ANQGSEA. V shed 3 bases, J shed 6 bases, and the junction held 7 bases outside the gene matches. The CDR3 DNA reads TGCAGCGTTGACGATGGACAGGGAGAAAACACCATATATTTT. Amino acids: CSVDDGQGENTIYF.

V gene TRBV15 combines with J gene TRBJ2-7, with D tentatively TRBD2 (6 bases). V was clipped by 4 bases and J by 5 bases, with 15 bases between them. Germline assignment: CDR1 LNHNV and CDR2 YYDKDF (reference sequence). The CDR3 length is 14 residues. The CDR3 coding sequence is TGTGCCACCAGCATCAGGACCCGCGGGGACGAGCAGTACTTC. Its translation is CATSIRTRGDEQYF.

The V gene is TRBV7-2, the J gene TRBJ1-3; D is uncertain. Trimming shortened V by 3 bases and J by 0 bases, and 9 bases separated the two germline ends. The germline CDR1 and CDR2 sequences are SGHTA and FQGNSA. The CDR3 spans 15 residues. CDR3 sequence: CASSFRDLSGNTIYF. Here the CDR3 DNA reads TGTGCCAGCAGCTTCCGGGATCTCTCTGGAAACACCATATATTTT.

The J gene is TRBJ2-7, the V gene TRBV11-2; D possibly matches TRBD1 or TRBD2 (5 bases each). Trimming took 5 bases from V and 0 from J, leaving 17 bases between them. In germline, CDR1 is SGHAT, CDR2 FQNNGV. The CDR3 is made up of 16 amino acids. CDR3 sequence (DNA): TGTGCCAGCAGCCTCGAACCCGGGGCCGGCTCCTACGAGCAGTACTTC. This codes for CASSLEPGAGSYEQYF.

This chain links TRBV7-2 with TRBJ2-1; tentative D call: TRBD2 (6 bases). Germline-derived CDR1 and CDR2 are SGHTA and FQGNSA. The CDR3 extends over 16 amino acids. V gave up 0 bases and J gave up 5 bases, with 14 bases separating them. The DNA of the CDR3 is TGTGCCAGCAGCTTAGCCCCGCGGGGACCGAACAATGAGCAGTTCTTC. Residues: CASSLAPRGPNNEQFF.

The rearrangement joins TRBV29-1 to TRBJ2-5, with D tentatively TRBD2 (5 bases). The J call is uncertain, as TRBJ2-7 better fits the DNA end. This CDR3 has 13 amino acids. Per germline, CDR1 SQVTM and CDR2 ANQGSEA. The DNA of the CDR3 is TGCAGCGTTGAAGAGGACGGGAACTACGAGCAGTACTTC. It yields the protein CSVEEDGNYEQYF.

V gene TRBV6-5 combines with J gene TRBJ2-7, with 7 bases matching TRBD2. V was clipped by 2 bases and J by 0 bases; unmatched bases: 4. The CDR3 length is 15 residues. Per germline, CDR1 MNHEY and CDR2 SVGAGI. CDR3 protein: CASSYPGGGSYEQYF. In nucleotides, the CDR3 is TGTGCCAGCAGTTACCCGGGGGGAGGCTCCTACGAGCAGTACTTC.

This clone has just one count. This chain joins TRBV19 and TRBJ2-7; either TRBD1 or TRBD2 may fit D (5 bases each). There are 15 residues in the CDR3. CDR1 and CDR2 (germline): LNHDA, SQIVND (reference sequence). V was trimmed by 3 bases and J by 0 bases, leaving 12 bases between them. The CDR3 loop is CASSMMPGSSYEQYF. The CDR3 DNA is TGTGCCAGTAGTATGATGCCAGGGAGCTCCTACGAGCAGTACTTC.

V gene TRBV7-6 combines with J gene TRBJ2-7; 8 bases line up with TRBD1. The germline V gene has CDR1 SGHVS and CDR2 FNYEAQ. With 4 bases clipped from V and 3 bases from J, the junction kept 8 bases outside the gene matches. CDR3 length equals 15 residues. The chain's CDR3 is CASSSPQGGGYEQYF. The DNA of the CDR3 is TGTGCCAGCAGCTCGCCACAGGGGGGAGGCTACGAGCAGTACTTC.

V usage is TRBV15 and J usage is TRBJ1-2, with 9 bases that match TRBD1. V shed 5 bases and J 4 bases; nucleotides not matched to a gene: 8. This CDR3 is built from 15 residues. The germline gives CDR1 LNHNV, CDR2 YYDKDF (reference sequence). CDR3 protein: CATSPNRGPLYGYTF. The DNA for the CDR3 is TGTGCCACCAGCCCTAACAGGGGGCCCCTCTATGGCTACACCTTC.

This clone was detected once. The chain recombines TRBV2 with TRBJ1-4; D is possibly TRBD1 (5 bases). Trimming stripped 1 base from V and 0 bases from J, with 9 bases between. Germline V CDR1 and CDR2: SNHLY, FYNNEI. This CDR3 is built from 16 residues. The CDR3 region has the DNA TGTGCCAGCAGTGAAGGTTGGGACGCAACTAATGAAAAACTGTTTTTT. Protein sequence: CASSEGWDATNEKLFF.

The chain couples TRBV10-3 to TRBJ1-2, with D possibly being TRBD1 (5 bases). This CDR3 has 14 residues. Looked up from germline, CDR1 is ENHRY and CDR2 is SYGVKD. V was trimmed by 0 bases and J by 8 bases, leaving 13 bases between them. Written as DNA, the CDR3 is TGTGCCATCAGTGAGTCGGGGACCCAAGACGGCTACACCTTC. Amino acids: CAISESGTQDGYTF.

The genes are TRBV4-3 and TRBJ2-7; 7 nucleotides match TRBD1. J was trimmed by 2 bases and V by 4 bases; bases with no gene match: 5. The CDR3 loop spans 14 amino acids. Germline V gene data show CDR1 as LGHNA and CDR2 as YSLEER. The CDR3 region has the DNA TGCGCCAGCAGCCCCCGGACAGGTCCCTACGAGCAGTACTTC. It is translated as CASSPRTGPYEQYF.

The J gene is TRBJ2-7, the V gene TRBV4-2, with no clear D. Germline loops: CDR1 LGHNA, CDR2 YNFKEQ. The CDR3 consists of 11 residues. With 1 base removed from V and 2 bases from J, the gap between germline ends came to 0 bases. The CDR3 protein is CASSQAYEQYF. The CDR3 DNA is TGTGCCAGCAGCCAAGCCTACGAGCAGTACTTC.

The chain recombines TRBV4-1 with TRBJ2-7, with 10 bases that match TRBD1. The V and J ends lost 3 bases and 3 bases, in that order; junction bases with no gene match: 5. This CDR3 comprises 15 residues. In germline, CDR1 is MGHRA, CDR2 YSYEKL. This chain's CDR3 is CASSHPGQGIYEQYF. CDR3 bases: TGCGCCAGCAGCCACCCGGGACAGGGGATCTACGAGCAGTACTTC.

The genes are TRBV7-2 and TRBJ2-7; either TRBD1 or TRBD2 may supply D (6 bases each). Per germline, CDR1 SGHTA and CDR2 FQGNSA. The CDR3 sequence is 14 residues long. V lost 8 bases and J lost 2, with 16 bases in between. The CDR3 DNA reads TGTGCCAGCGGGGGGAGAGGGGGAGCCTACGAGCAGTACTTC. Its protein is CASGGRGGAYEQYF.

This chain uses TRBV19 with TRBJ1-1; D possibly corresponds to TRBD1 (6 bases). Trimming shortened V by 9 bases and J by 6 bases, and 11 bases separated the two germline ends. Germline V lookup: CDR1 LNHDA, CDR2 SQIVND (reference sequence). CDR3 length: 11 amino acids. DNA for the CDR3: TGTGCCAGCGCTGGGGGCCCTGAAGCTTTCTTT. It is translated as CASAGGPEAFF.

The chain employs TRBV10-2 and TRBJ2-1; D is ambiguous. This CDR3 is 11 amino acids long. From germline, CDR1 is WSHSY and CDR2 SAAADI. Trimming removed 3 bases from V and 8 bases from J, with 5 bases in between. CDR3 DNA: TGCGCCAGCAGTGATGGCGATGAGCAGTTCTTC. Amino acids: CASSDGDEQFF.

V gene TRBV29-1 combines with J gene TRBJ1-1, with unresolved D. Trimming shortened V by 1 base and J by 5 bases, and 14 bases separated the two germline ends. The CDR3 has 14 amino acids. The germline V gene has CDR1 SQVTM and CDR2 ANQGSEA. The CDR3: CSVEGGGTGTEAFF. CDR3 nucleotides: TGCAGCGTTGAAGGGGGAGGAACGGGAACTGAAGCTTTCTTT.

The J gene is TRBJ2-1, the V gene TRBV27; no clear D. Germline CDR1 reads MNHEY; CDR2 reads SMNVEV (reference sequence). Trimming removed 8 bases from V and 5 bases from J, with 4 bases in between. The CDR3 spans 10 residues. As DNA, the CDR3 is TGTGCCAGCGGAAACAATGAGCAGTTCTTC. Its translation: CASGNNEQFF.

This clone is a singleton in its sample. CDR3 DNA sequence: TGTGCCACGGAGGGGGTACAAATATCTTGGTATGGCTACACCTTC. This sequence encodes CATEGVQISWYGYTF. The rearrangement joins TRBV6-6 to TRBJ1-2, with D perhaps TRBD1 (6 bases). V was trimmed by 10 bases and J by 5 bases, leaving 23 bases between them. The CDR3 is 15 amino acids. The germline CDR1 and CDR2 sequences are MNHNY and SVGAGI (reference sequence).

V and J are TRBV30 and TRBJ2-2; D is unclear. CDR1 is GTSNPN, CDR2 SVGIG, per germline (reference sequence). The length of the CDR3 is 11 residues. V gave up 6 bases and J gave up 0 bases, with 2 bases separating them. This chain's CDR3 is CACANTGELFF. The CDR3 coding sequence is TGTGCCTGCGCGAACACCGGGGAGCTGTTTTTT. The full variable domain, rest sourced from reference TRBV30 and TRBJ2-2, is SQTIHQWPATLVQPVGSPLSLECTVEGTSNPNLYWYRQAAGRGLQLLFYSVGIGQISSEVPQNLSASRPQDRQFILSSKKLLLSDSGFYLCACANTGELFFGEGSRLTVL.

The V gene is TRBV5-6, the J gene TRBJ1-5; D gene uncertain. Deletions cut 3 bases from V and 1 base from J, with 8 bases between. The germline gives CDR1 SGHDT, CDR2 YYEEEE. CDR3 length: 14 residues. CDR3 protein: CASSSVGSNQPQHF. The CDR3, as DNA: TGTGCCAGCAGCTCCGTGGGGAGCAATCAGCCCCAGCATTTT.

This chain links TRBV6-5 with TRBJ1-2; no definite D call. CDR1 and CDR2 (germline): MNHEY, SVGAGI. The CDR3 length is 14 residues. V was cut by 5 bases and J by 5 bases, with 15 bases left in between. CDR3 nucleotides: TGTGCCAGCAGTCCCTCCCGGGGAGAATATGGCTACACCTTC. Its protein product is CASSPSRGEYGYTF.

The chain links TRBV19 to TRBJ2-3; D gene unclear. Looked up from germline, CDR1 is LNHDA and CDR2 is SQIVND (reference sequence). The CDR3 sequence is 12 residues long. The V and J ends lost 2 bases and 5 bases respectively, with 5 bases between them. The CDR3 loop is CASSIQGDTQYF. CDR3 DNA: TGTGCCAGTAGTATACAAGGAGATACGCAGTATTTT.

The chain links TRBV5-4 to TRBJ2-1; 9 nucleotides align to TRBD2. Germline lookup yields CDR1 SGHNT and CDR2 YYREEE (reference sequence). This CDR3 is built from 14 residues. Trimming cost V 3 bases and J 5 bases; bases outside gene matches: 3. In DNA form, the CDR3 reads TGTGCCAGCAGCTGGGGCGGGGGGGACAATGAGCAGTTCTTC. Translated: CASSWGGGDNEQFF.

CDR3 bases: TGTGCCTGGAGTAATTACGGGGGTGGCGAGCAGTACTTC. Translating it yields CAWSNYGGGEQYF. V and J are TRBV30 and TRBJ2-7; TRBD2 is a possible D gene (6 bases). V lost 2 bases and J lost 6, with 14 bases in between. Germline CDR1 is GTSNPN and CDR2 is SVGIG (reference sequence). The CDR3 length is 13 residues.

This clone was detected only a few times. The CDR3 spells CASWKGGTDEQFF. The CDR3 region has the DNA TGTGCCAGCTGGAAGGGGGGGACCGATGAGCAGTTCTTC. The chain carries TRBV6-5 and TRBJ2-1; the D gene is possibly TRBD2 (7 bases). The ends were cut back, 8 bases at V and 8 bases at J, with 16 bases in the middle. The CDR3 extends over 13 amino acids. Germline CDR1 reads MNHEY; CDR2 reads SVGAGI.

This chain connects TRBV5-6 to TRBJ2-1; tentative D call: TRBD2 (5 bases). V shed 7 bases and J shed 1 base, with 9 bases lying between them. CDR1 and CDR2 from the germline V gene are SGHDT and YYEEEE. The CDR3 extends over 13 amino acids. Written as DNA, the CDR3 is TGTGCCAGCCACGGGGAATCCTACAATGAGCAGTTCTTC. Translating gives CASHGESYNEQFF.